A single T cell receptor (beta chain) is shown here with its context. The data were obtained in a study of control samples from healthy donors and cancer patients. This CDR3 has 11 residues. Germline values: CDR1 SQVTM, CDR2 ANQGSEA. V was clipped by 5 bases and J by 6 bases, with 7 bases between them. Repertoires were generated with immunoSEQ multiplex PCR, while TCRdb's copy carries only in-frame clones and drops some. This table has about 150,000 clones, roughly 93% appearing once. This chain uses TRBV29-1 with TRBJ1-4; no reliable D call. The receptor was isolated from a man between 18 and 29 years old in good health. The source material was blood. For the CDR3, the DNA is TGCAGCGTTCTGAGGGATGAAAAACTGTTTTTT. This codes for CSVLRDEKLFF.